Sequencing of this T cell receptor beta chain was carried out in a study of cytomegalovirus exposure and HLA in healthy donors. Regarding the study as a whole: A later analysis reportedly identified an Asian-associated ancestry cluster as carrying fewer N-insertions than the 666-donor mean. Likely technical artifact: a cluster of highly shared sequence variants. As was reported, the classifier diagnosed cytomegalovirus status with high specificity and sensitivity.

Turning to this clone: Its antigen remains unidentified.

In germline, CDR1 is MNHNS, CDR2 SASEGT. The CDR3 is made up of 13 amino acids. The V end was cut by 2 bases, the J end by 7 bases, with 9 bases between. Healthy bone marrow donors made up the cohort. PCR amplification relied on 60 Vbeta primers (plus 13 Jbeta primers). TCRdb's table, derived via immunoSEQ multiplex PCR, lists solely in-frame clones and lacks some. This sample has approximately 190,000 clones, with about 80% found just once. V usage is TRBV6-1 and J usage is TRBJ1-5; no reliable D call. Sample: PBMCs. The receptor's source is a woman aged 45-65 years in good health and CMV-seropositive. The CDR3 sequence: CASSESGRQPQHF. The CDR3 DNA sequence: TGTGCCAGCAGTGAATCTGGGAGACAGCCCCAGCATTTT.